Sequencing of this TCR beta chain was carried out in a study of T cell repertoires in cytomegalovirus infection (dated by TCRdb to the late 2010s). For the study in its entirety: Recently identified HLA-C-restricted CMV epitopes, whose presentation resists viral immunomodulation, were targeted by peptide stimulations together with well-studied HLA-B-restricted epitopes. Donor HLA type was relevant to the analysis, because carriage of CMV infection together with the matching HLA type was indicated by public TCR beta signatures.

This specimen's treatment or condition label, interpreted: in vitro stimulation with specific CMV peptide epitopes to enrich CMV-specific T cells. Concerning this clonotype itself: No antigen is known for it. One base away there is no much larger clone; base qualities are not given.

The investigation overall reported the following: Cumulative frequency of public TCR beta family members discriminated carriers of CMV infection plus the relevant HLA type in this cohort and an independent 352-donor cohort. The ex vivo response was dominated by HLA-C-restricted CMV-specific TCR beta clonotypes, which also provided the single most frequent clonotype in two of eight donors.

Sequenced using an Illumina HiSeq 1500. The raw public data were reprocessed by TCRdb itself: fastp quality trimming at Q25, MiXCR clonotype calling, in-frame beta chains only. Rows with one shared CDR3 protein collapse into an entry with the most common genes and DNA. The sample yields under 450,000 distinct CDR3 sequences; about 35% were counted once. The biggest ten clones account for approximately 15% of the sample. The material was cultured PBMCs, obtained from culture after CMV antigen stimulation. The TCR was taken from a human donor in good health (CMV status not recorded). Some clones in this sample may be carry-over from other donors' samples.

CDR3 reads: CASTRLARNTGELFF. The nucleotide sequence reads as follows: TGCGCCAGCACCCGACTAGCGAGGAACACCGGGGAGCTGTTTTTT. Recombination connected TRBV5-1 to TRBJ2-2; 8 central bases correspond to TRBD2. The CDR3 covers 15 residues, taking in both the cysteine and the phenylalanine. Of the read, only the CDR3 DNA is kept; its 45 bases are in frame from base 1. For this chain, trimming is 6 bases at the V end and 1 base at the J end, and the number of junction bases without a gene match is 5. According to the germline V gene, CDR1 reads SGHRS and CDR2 reads YFSETQ.